The rows below give T cell receptor beta chains drawn from one sample of a study of cytomegalovirus exposure and HLA in healthy donors. The repertoire was sequenced with immunoSEQ multiplex PCR; TCRdb's copy has only in-frame clones and lacks some. The repertoire holds 110,000 or so clones, with about 82% as singletons. The sample taken for sequencing was PBMCs. The source is a man between 18 and 35 years old in good health and CMV-seronegative. CDR3s include the opening cysteine and the closing phenylalanine or tryptophan. The order of the fields is D gene, CDR3 length, V gene, J gene, CDR3 protein. A D gene is named only where the DNA matches it firmly.

d_call: .
cdr3_length: 11
v_call: TRBV10-3
j_call: TRBJ1-2
cdr3_aa: CAISDSFGYTF

d_call: .
cdr3_length: 15
v_call: TRBV1
j_call: TRBJ2-2
cdr3_aa: CTSSQDPGGTGELFF

d_call: TRBD2
cdr3_length: 18
v_call: TRBV19
j_call: TRBJ2-2
cdr3_aa: CASSTRGRLAGETGELFF

d_call: TRBD1
cdr3_length: 14
v_call: TRBV6-1
j_call: TRBJ1-1
cdr3_aa: CASSIGTVNTEAFF

d_call: TRBD1
cdr3_length: 16
v_call: TRBV15
j_call: TRBJ2-7
cdr3_aa: CATSRSPGQGLYEQYF

d_call: TRBD1
cdr3_length: 19
v_call: TRBV19
j_call: TRBJ2-1
cdr3_aa: CASSIRKQGAFSSYNEQFF

d_call: TRBD2
cdr3_length: 14
v_call: TRBV6-1
j_call: TRBJ2-1
cdr3_aa: CASNPSGRTYEQFF

d_call: .
cdr3_length: 13
v_call: TRBV9
j_call: TRBJ1-5
cdr3_aa: CASSAGWDQPQHF

d_call: .
cdr3_length: 13
v_call: TRBV27
j_call: TRBJ2-7
cdr3_aa: CASSLRVGREQYF

d_call: .
cdr3_length: 16
v_call: TRBV30
j_call: TRBJ2-5
cdr3_aa: CAWARGRGVYQETQYF

d_call: .
cdr3_length: 12
v_call: TRBV2
j_call: TRBJ2-3
cdr3_aa: CASSVFTDTQYF

d_call: .
cdr3_length: 10
v_call: TRBV20-1
j_call: TRBJ1-2
cdr3_aa: CSASRGSYTF

d_call: TRBD1
cdr3_length: 14
v_call: TRBV6-5
j_call: TRBJ1-2
cdr3_aa: CASSLGQGAFGYTF

d_call: .
cdr3_length: 13
v_call: TRBV7-9
j_call: TRBJ1-3
cdr3_aa: CASSAVRANTIYF

d_call: TRBD1
cdr3_length: 17
v_call: TRBV30
j_call: TRBJ1-4
cdr3_aa: CAWSKTGGSRTNEKLFF

d_call: .
cdr3_length: 14
v_call: TRBV19
j_call: TRBJ1-2
cdr3_aa: CASSSTGYGYGYTF

d_call: .
cdr3_length: 15
v_call: TRBV30
j_call: TRBJ2-1
cdr3_aa: CAWSFQSGSYNEQFF

d_call: TRBD2
cdr3_length: 16
v_call: TRBV5-1
j_call: TRBJ2-3
cdr3_aa: CASSTGLAGEGDTQYF

d_call: TRBD1
cdr3_length: 13
v_call: TRBV6-5
j_call: TRBJ1-5
cdr3_aa: CASSSTGDQPQHF

d_call: TRBD1
cdr3_length: 14
v_call: TRBV11-2
j_call: TRBJ1-2
cdr3_aa: CASSLDGTVDGYTF

d_call: .
cdr3_length: 12
v_call: TRBV6-5
j_call: TRBJ1-2
cdr3_aa: CASSIGGGGYTF

d_call: TRBD1
cdr3_length: 14
v_call: TRBV6-5
j_call: TRBJ1-4
cdr3_aa: CASSTGGVSEKLFF

d_call: .
cdr3_length: 11
v_call: TRBV7-9
j_call: TRBJ1-1
cdr3_aa: CASSAGVNGFF

d_call: .
cdr3_length: 15
v_call: TRBV6-1
j_call: TRBJ2-1
cdr3_aa: CASKVVGADSNEQFF

d_call: .
cdr3_length: 13
v_call: TRBV27
j_call: TRBJ2-7
cdr3_aa: CASSSGQFYEQYF

d_call: .
cdr3_length: 16
v_call: TRBV19
j_call: TRBJ1-2
cdr3_aa: CASSLHRGARSYGYTF

d_call: .
cdr3_length: 14
v_call: TRBV5-1
j_call: TRBJ1-2
cdr3_aa: CASSSEAFNYGYTF

d_call: TRBD1
cdr3_length: 15
v_call: TRBV7-9
j_call: TRBJ2-2
cdr3_aa: CASSSDRGDTGELFF

d_call: .
cdr3_length: 14
v_call: TRBV6-5
j_call: TRBJ1-3
cdr3_aa: CASSYRGTGNTIYF

d_call: TRBD2
cdr3_length: 16
v_call: TRBV7-2
j_call: TRBJ2-7
cdr3_aa: CASSRGGLAGSYEQYF

d_call: .
cdr3_length: 15
v_call: TRBV19
j_call: TRBJ1-5
cdr3_aa: CASSIVWGGNQPQHF

d_call: TRBD1
cdr3_length: 14
v_call: TRBV27
j_call: TRBJ1-2
cdr3_aa: CASRPLGGEYGYTF

d_call: .
cdr3_length: 14
v_call: TRBV5-1
j_call: TRBJ1-5
cdr3_aa: CASSWGVGGQPQHF

d_call: TRBD1
cdr3_length: 14
v_call: TRBV6-1
j_call: TRBJ1-1
cdr3_aa: CASSTTGGITEAFF

d_call: .
cdr3_length: 11
v_call: TRBV30
j_call: TRBJ1-1
cdr3_aa: CAWSVLYGAFF